The 5 T cell receptor beta chains given below trace back to one sample, sequenced in a study of identical twins. TCRdb reanalysed the 5' RACE reads using MiXCR and keeps one entry per CDR3 protein. The sample yields roughly 1,500,000 distinct CDR3 sequences, less than 40% seen once. The specimen sequenced was cord blood. The receptors derive from a newborn girl in good health.

There are a few counts of this clonotype. V and J are TRBV20-1 and TRBJ2-1; D perhaps matches TRBD2 (6 bases). The germline V and J ends were trimmed by 2 bases and 10 bases, with 15 bases remaining between them. The CDR3 is made up of 13 amino acids. CDR1 DFQATT and CDR2 SNEGSKA come from the germline V gene (reference sequence). The CDR3, as DNA: TGCAGTGCTAGACCCCCGACTAGTCCGGAGCAGTTCTTC. It is translated as CSARPPTSPEQFF.

The chain carries TRBV29-1 and TRBJ2-3; a possible D gene is TRBD2 (6 bases). Trimming cost V 2 bases and J 1 base, with 16 bases left between them. From germline, CDR1 is SQVTM and CDR2 ANQGSEA. The CDR3 is 16 amino acids. CDR3 nucleotide sequence: TGCAGCGTTGAAAGGTTCGGGGGAGGTGGCACAGATACGCAGTATTTT. It encodes CSVERFGGGGTDTQYF.

The J gene is TRBJ2-2, the V gene TRBV12-3 or TRBV12-4; either TRBD1 or TRBD2 may supply D (6 bases each). V gave up 3 bases and J gave up 6 bases, with 14 bases separating them. CDR3 size: 15 residues. The chain's CDR3 is CASSLVGGSAGELFF. CDR3 bases: TGTGCCAGCAGTTTGGTGGGGGGCTCGGCCGGGGAGCTGTTTTTT.

This clonotype has a handful of counts. CDR3 amino acids: CATSPDSYGYTF. CDR3 DNA: TGTGCCACCAGCCCGGACAGTTATGGCTACACCTTC. The gene calls are TRBV15 and TRBJ1-2; a weak D match, TRBD1 (6 bases). This CDR3 contains 12 residues. Germline V gives CDR1 LNHNV, CDR2 YYDKDF (reference sequence). The V and J ends lost 5 bases and 5 bases respectively, with 9 bases between them. Based on the CDR3 plus reference TRBV15 and TRBJ1-2, the full variable domain is DAMVIQNPRYQVTQFGKPVTLSCSQTLNHNVMYWYQQKSSQAPKLLFHYYDKDFNNEADTPDNFQSRRPNTSFCFLDIRSPGLGDTAMYLCATSPDSYGYTFGSGTRLTVV.

This clonotype was seen a handful of times. This chain connects TRBV2 to TRBJ1-5, with 8 positions matching TRBD1. The germline gives CDR1 SNHLY, CDR2 FYNNEI. The CDR3 has 15 residues. V shed 7 bases and J 0 bases; nucleotides not matched to a gene: 5. DNA of the CDR3: TGTGCCAGCACCGACAGGGGTCTTAGCAATCAGCCCCAGCATTTT. The encoded protein is CASTDRGLSNQPQHF.